This entry is about one TCR beta chain. The entry originates in a study of T cell changes during pregnancy in multiple sclerosis. This table comes from immunoSEQ multiplex PCR, and its TCRdb copy is limited to in-frame clones, with some not included. The table lists 100,000 or so clones, 90% to 95% of them singletons. The CDR3 consists of 14 residues. CDR1 is SGHVS, CDR2 FNYEAQ, per germline. The V segment lost 1 base and the J segment 6 bases; nucleotides outside the gene matches: 2. The material was peripheral blood, obtained after pregnancy. The receptor comes from a female donor with multiple sclerosis, enrolled in a pregnancy study. J is TRBJ2-2 and V is TRBV7-6; 7 nucleotides match TRBD2. The CDR3 loop is CASSLEAGSGELFF. The CDR3 nucleotides are TGTGCCAGCAGCTTAGAAGCGGGGTCCGGGGAGCTGTTTTTT.